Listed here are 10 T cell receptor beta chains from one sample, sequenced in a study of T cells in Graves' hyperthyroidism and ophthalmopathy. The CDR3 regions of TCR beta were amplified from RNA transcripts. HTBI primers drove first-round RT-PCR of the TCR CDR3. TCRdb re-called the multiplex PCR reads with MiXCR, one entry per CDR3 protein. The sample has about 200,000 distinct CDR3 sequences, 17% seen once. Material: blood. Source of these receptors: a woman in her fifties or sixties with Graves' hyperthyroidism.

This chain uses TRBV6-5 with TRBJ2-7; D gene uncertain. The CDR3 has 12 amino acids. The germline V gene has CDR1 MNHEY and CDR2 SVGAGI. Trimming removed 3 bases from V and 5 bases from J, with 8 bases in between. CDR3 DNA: TGTGCCAGCAGTTATTTGAACAACGAGCAGTACTTC. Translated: CASSYLNNEQYF.

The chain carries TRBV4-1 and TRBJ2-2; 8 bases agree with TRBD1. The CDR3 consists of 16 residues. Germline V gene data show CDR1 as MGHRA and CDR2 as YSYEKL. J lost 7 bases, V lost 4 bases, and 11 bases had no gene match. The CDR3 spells CASSPSRQGAGGELFF. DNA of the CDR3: TGCGCCAGCAGCCCCTCCAGGCAGGGGGCAGGCGGGGAGCTGTTTTTT.

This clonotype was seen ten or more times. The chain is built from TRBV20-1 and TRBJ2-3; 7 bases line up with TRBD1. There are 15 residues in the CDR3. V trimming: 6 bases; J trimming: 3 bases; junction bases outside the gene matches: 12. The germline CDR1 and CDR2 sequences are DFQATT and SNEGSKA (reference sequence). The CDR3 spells CSADNRGGLTDTQYF. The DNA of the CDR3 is TGCAGTGCCGATAACAGGGGTGGGCTGACAGATACGCAGTATTTT.

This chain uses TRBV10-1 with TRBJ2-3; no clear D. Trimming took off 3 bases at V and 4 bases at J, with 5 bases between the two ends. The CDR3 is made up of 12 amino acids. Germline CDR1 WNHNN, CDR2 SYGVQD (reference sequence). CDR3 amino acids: CASSDSADTQYF. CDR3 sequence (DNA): TGCGCCAGCAGTGATTCGGCAGATACGCAGTATTTT.

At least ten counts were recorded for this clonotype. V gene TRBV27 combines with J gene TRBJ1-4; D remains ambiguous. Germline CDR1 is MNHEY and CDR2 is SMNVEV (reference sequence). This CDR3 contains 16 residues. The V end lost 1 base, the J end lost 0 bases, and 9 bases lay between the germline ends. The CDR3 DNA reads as TGTGCCAGCAGTTTATTCAGCCCTGCAACTAATGAAAAACTGTTTTTT. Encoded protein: CASSLFSPATNEKLFF. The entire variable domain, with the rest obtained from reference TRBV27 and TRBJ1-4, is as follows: EAQVTQNPRYLITVTGKKLTVTCSQNMNHEYMSWYRQDPGLGLRQIYYSMNVEVTDKGDVPEGYKVSRKEKRNFPLILESPSPNQTSLYFCASSLFSPATNEKLFFGSGTQLSVL.

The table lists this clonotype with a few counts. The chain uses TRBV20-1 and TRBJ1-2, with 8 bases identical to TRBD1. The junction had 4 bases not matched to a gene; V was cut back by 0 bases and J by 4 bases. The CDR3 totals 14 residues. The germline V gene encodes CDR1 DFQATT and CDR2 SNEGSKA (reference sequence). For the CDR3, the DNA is TGCAGTGCTAGAGAAACAGGGGGTACCTATGGCTACACCTTC. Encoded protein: CSARETGGTYGYTF.

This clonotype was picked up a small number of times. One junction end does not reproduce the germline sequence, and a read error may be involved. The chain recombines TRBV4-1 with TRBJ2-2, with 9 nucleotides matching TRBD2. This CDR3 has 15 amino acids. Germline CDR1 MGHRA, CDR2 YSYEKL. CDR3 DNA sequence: TGCACCAGCAGAATAGCGGGAGTCAACACCGGGGAGCTGTTTTTT. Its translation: CTSRIAGVNTGELFF.

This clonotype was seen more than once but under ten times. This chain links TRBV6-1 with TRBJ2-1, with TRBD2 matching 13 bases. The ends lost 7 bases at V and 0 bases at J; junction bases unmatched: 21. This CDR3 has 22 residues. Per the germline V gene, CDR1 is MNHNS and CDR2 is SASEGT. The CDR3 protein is CASILMYGAGTSGTSSYNEQFF. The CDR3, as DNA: TGTGCCAGCATCCTCATGTATGGAGCCGGGACTAGCGGGACCAGCTCCTACAATGAGCAGTTCTTC.

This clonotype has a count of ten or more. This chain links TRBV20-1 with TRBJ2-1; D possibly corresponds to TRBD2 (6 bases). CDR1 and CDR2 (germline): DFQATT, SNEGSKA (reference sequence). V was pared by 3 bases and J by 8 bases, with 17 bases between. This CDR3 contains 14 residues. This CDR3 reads CSARDYSDDHEQFF. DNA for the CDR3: TGCAGTGCTAGGGACTACTCAGACGACCATGAGCAGTTCTTC.

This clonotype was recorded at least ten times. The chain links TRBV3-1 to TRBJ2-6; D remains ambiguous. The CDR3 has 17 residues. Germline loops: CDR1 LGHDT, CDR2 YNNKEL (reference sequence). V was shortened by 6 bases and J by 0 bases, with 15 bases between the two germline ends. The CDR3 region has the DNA TGTGCCAGCAGTGAACTAATCGGAAGCTCTGGGGCCAACGTCCTGACTTTC. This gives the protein CASSELIGSSGANVLTF.